Shown below are 2 T cell receptor beta chains from a single sample sequenced in a study of cytomegalovirus exposure and HLA in healthy donors. PCR amplification relied on 60 Vbeta primers (plus 13 Jbeta primers). Profiled with immunoSEQ multiplex PCR; TCRdb holds only in-frame clones, not every one. The sample holds about 160,000 clones, 81% seen once. Material for sequencing was PBMCs. The receptors were gathered from a woman aged 18-35 years in good health and CMV-seronegative.

This chain links TRBV5-6 with TRBJ1-2; 10 bases fit TRBD1. CDR1 and CDR2 from the germline V gene are SGHDT and YYEEEE. Trimming cost V 4 bases and J 7 bases; bases outside gene matches: 10. The CDR3 runs to 15 residues. The CDR3 DNA follows: TGTGCCAGCAGCCCGCCCTGGGACAGGGGAAGTGGCTACACCTTC. It is translated as CASSPPWDRGSGYTF.

The V gene is TRBV7-8, the J gene TRBJ2-1; 11 bases map to TRBD2. The trim removed 5 bases at V and 6 bases at J, leaving 9 bases unmatched. Germline assignment: CDR1 SGHVS and CDR2 FQNEAQ. This CDR3 spans 16 amino acids. CDR3: CASSPRTSGRGNEQFF. CDR3 nucleotides: TGTGCCAGCAGCCCCCGAACTAGCGGGAGAGGCAATGAGCAGTTCTTC.